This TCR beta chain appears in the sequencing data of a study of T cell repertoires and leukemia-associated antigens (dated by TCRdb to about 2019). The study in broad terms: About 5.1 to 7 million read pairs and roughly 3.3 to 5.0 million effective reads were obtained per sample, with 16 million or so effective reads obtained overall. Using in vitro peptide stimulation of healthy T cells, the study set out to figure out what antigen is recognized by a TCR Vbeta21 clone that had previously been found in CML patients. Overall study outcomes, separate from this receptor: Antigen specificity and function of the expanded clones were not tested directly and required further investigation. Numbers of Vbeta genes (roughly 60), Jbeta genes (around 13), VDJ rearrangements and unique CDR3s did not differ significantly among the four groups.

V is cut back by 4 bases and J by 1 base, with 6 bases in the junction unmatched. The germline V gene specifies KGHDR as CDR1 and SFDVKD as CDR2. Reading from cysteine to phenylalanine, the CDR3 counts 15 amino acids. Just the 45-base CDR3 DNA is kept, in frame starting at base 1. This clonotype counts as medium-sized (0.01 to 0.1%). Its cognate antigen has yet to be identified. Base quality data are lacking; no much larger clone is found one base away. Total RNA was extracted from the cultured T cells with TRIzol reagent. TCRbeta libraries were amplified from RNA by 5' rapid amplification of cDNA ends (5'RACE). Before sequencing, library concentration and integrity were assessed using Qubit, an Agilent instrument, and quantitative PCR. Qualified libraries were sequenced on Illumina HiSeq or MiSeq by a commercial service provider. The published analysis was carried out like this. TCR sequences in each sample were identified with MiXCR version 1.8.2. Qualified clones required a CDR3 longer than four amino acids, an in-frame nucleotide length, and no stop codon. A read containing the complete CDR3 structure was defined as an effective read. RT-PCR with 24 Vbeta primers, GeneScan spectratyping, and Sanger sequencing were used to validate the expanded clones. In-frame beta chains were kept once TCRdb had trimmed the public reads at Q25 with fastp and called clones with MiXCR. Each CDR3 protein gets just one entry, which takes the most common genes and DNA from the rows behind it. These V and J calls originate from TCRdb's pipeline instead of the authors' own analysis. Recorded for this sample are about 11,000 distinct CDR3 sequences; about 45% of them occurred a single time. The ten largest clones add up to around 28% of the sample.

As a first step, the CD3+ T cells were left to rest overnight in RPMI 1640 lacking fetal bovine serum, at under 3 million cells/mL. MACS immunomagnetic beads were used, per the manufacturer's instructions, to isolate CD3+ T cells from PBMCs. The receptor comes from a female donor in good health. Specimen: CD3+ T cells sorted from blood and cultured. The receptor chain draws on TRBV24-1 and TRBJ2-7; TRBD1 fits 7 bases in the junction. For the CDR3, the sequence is CATSDSRQGSYEQYF. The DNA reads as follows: TGTGCCACCAGTGACAGTCGACAGGGTTCCTACGAGCAGTACTTC.